The entry that follows covers one T cell receptor (beta chain) sequence. Germline V lookup: CDR1 MNHNS, CDR2 SASEGT. After removal of 3 bases from V and 6 bases from J, the junction contained 7 bases not matched to a gene. The CDR3 sequence is 14 residues long. Data came from immunoSEQ multiplex PCR; TCRdb stores just in-frame clones and leaves some out. This sample has about 120,000 clones; about 86% occur once, and the top ten carry 12%. These data belong to a study of control samples from healthy donors and cancer patients. The chain carries TRBV6-1 and TRBJ1-2; 7 bases map to TRBD1. Sequenced: blood. The receptor was derived from a young man in good health. The CDR3 bases are TGTGCCAGCAGTGATCTACAGGGGACGGATGGCTACACCTTC. Translated: CASSDLQGTDGYTF.